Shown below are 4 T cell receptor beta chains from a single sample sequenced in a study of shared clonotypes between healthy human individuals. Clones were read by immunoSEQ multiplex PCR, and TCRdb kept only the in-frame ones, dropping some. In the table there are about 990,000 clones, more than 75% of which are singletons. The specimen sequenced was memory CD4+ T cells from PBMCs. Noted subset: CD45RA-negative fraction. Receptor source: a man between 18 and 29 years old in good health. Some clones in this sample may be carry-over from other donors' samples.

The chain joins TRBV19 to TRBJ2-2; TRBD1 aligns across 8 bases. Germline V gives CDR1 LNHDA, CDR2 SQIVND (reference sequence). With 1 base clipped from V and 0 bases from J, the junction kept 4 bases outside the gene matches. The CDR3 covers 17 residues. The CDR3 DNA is TGTGCCAGTAGTATAGGGTCGGGACAGGCGAACACCGGGGAGCTGTTTTTT. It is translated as CASSIGSGQANTGELFF.

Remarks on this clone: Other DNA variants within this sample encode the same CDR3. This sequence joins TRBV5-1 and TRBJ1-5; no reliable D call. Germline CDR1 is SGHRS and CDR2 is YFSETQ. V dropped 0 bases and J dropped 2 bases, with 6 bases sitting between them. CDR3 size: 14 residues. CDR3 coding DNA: TGCGCCAGCAGCTTGGAGGGTGGCAATCAGCCCCAGCATTTT. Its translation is CASSLEGGNQPQHF.

The chain's CDR3 is CASSLVAYSGNTIYF. The CDR3 DNA is TGTGCCAGCAGCTTAGTGGCTTACTCTGGAAACACCATATATTTT. V gene TRBV7-2 combines with J gene TRBJ1-3; D is undetermined. The V end lost 1 base, the J end lost 0 bases, and 7 bases lay between the germline ends. The CDR3 extends over 15 amino acids. The germline V gene encodes CDR1 SGHTA and CDR2 FQGNSA.

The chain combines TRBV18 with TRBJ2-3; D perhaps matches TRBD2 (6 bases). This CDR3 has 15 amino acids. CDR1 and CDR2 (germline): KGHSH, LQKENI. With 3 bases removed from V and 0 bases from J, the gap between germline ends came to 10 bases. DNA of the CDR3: TGTGCCAGCTCACCGGTTGGGACTAGCACAGATACGCAGTATTTT. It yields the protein CASSPVGTSTDTQYF.